This entry lists 6 T cell receptor beta chains sequenced from one sample in a study of blood T cell repertoires in COVID-19. Repertoires were generated with immunoSEQ multiplex PCR, while TCRdb's copy carries only in-frame clones and drops some. The profile shows hundreds of thousands of clones, 80% to 90% of them singletons. Specimen: peripheral blood. The receptors were gathered from an older woman with COVID-19, enrolled during active disease.

J is TRBJ2-7 and V is TRBV7-2; 7 nucleotides match TRBD2. The CDR3 runs to 14 residues. After removal of 5 bases from V and 5 bases from J, the junction contained 9 bases not matched to a gene. The germline gives CDR1 SGHTA, CDR2 FQGNSA. The CDR3 spells CASSIRDGGNEQYF. The CDR3 nucleotides are TGTGCCAGCAGCATCCGGGACGGGGGGAACGAGCAGTACTTC. The full variable domain, in which reference TRBV7-2 and TRBJ2-7 provide the parts outside the CDR3, is GAGVSQSPSNKVTEKGKDVELRCDPISGHTALYWYRQSLGQGLEFLIYFQGNSAPDKSGLPSDRFSAERTGGSVSTLTIQRTQQEDSAVYLCASSIRDGGNEQYFGPGTRLTVT.

This clone has just a few counts. The V call is TRBV4-3, the J call TRBJ1-4; TRBD1 is a possible D gene (5 bases). Trimming stripped 0 bases from V and 7 bases from J, with 12 bases between. CDR3 length equals 15 residues. Germline-derived CDR1 and CDR2 are LGHNA and YSLEER. The CDR3 nucleotides read TGCGCCAGCAGCCAAGATCTAGGGGATGGTGAAAAACTGTTTTTT. This sequence encodes CASSQDLGDGEKLFF.

This chain connects TRBV18 to TRBJ1-2; D is unresolved. Trimming removed 2 bases from V and 0 bases from J, with 16 bases in between. The CDR3 is 17 residues long. The V gene's germline CDR1 is KGHSH and CDR2 LQKENI. This chain's CDR3 is CASSPYDYSTPNYGYTF. CDR3 bases: TGTGCCAGCTCACCATATGATTACAGCACTCCTAACTATGGCTACACCTTC.

The J gene is TRBJ1-1, the V gene TRBV5-6; D might be TRBD1 (6 bases). This CDR3 region has 13 residues. Germline V CDR1 and CDR2: SGHDT, YYEEEE. Trimming took 5 bases from V and 5 from J, leaving 13 bases between them. The CDR3 reads CASSRGLGTEAFF. CDR3 DNA: TGTGCCAGCAGTAGGGGGTTAGGAACTGAAGCTTTCTTT.

V gene TRBV4-3 combines with J gene TRBJ2-1; TRBD1 might be the D (5 bases). The CDR3 length is 14 residues. Trimming took off 5 bases at V and 4 bases at J, with 12 bases between the two ends. Looked up from germline, CDR1 is LGHNA and CDR2 is YSLEER. DNA of the CDR3: TGCGCCAGCAGCTCCCTAGGGGATTACAATGAGCAGTTCTTC. Its protein is CASSSLGDYNEQFF.

This clone was recorded only once. The chain joins TRBV30 to TRBJ2-3; 10 bases are a match to TRBD2. Germline assignment: CDR1 GTSNPN and CDR2 SVGIG (reference sequence). The V gene end was trimmed by 4 bases and the J gene end by 0 bases; junction bases not matched to a gene: 7. This CDR3 is 16 amino acids long. CDR3 nucleotide sequence: TGTGCCTGGACCTTCGGACTAGCGGTGAGCACAGATACGCAGTATTTT. It yields the protein CAWTFGLAVSTDTQYF.